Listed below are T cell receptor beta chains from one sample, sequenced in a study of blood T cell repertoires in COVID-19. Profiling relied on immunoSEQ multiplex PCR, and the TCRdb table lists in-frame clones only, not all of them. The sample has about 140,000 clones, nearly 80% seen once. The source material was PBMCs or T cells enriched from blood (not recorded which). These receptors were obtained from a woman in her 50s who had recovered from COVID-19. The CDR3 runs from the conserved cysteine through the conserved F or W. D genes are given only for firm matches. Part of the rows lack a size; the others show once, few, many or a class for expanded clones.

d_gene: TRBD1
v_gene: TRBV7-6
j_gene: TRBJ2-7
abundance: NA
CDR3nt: TGTGCCAGCAGTTACGAACAGGGGTTCATGGCCTACGAGCAGTACTTC
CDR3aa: CASSYEQGFMAYEQYF

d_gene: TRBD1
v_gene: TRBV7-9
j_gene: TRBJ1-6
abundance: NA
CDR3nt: TGTGCCAGCAGCCCGGGACAGGGGAATTCACCCCTCCACTTT
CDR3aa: CASSPGQGNSPLHF

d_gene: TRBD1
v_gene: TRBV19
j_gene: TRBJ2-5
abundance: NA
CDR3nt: TGTGCCAGTAGTAGAACAGGGGGAGAGACCCAGTACTTC
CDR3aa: CASSRTGGETQYF

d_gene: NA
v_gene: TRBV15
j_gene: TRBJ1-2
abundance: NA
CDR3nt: TGTGCCACCAGCAGAGTTAAGGGGGTCGATGGCTACACCTTC
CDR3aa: CATSRVKGVDGYTF

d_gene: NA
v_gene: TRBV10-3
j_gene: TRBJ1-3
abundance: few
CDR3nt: TGTGCCATCACCACCCCGACAGGTTCTGGAAACACCATATATTTT
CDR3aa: CAITTPTGSGNTIYF

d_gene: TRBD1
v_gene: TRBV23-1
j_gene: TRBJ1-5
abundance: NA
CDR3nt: TGCGCCAGCAGTCAACGGACAGGGCTAAGCAATCAGCCCCAGCATTTT
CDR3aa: CASSQRTGLSNQPQHF

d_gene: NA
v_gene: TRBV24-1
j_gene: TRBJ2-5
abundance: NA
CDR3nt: TGTGCCACCAGTGACCCGTCCAGGGACCAAGAGACCCAGTACTTC
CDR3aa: CATSDPSRDQETQYF

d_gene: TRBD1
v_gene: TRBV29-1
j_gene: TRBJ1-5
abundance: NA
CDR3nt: TGCAGCGTAGGGACAGGGGGCCGCTACAATCAGCCCCAGCATTTT
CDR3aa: CSVGTGGRYNQPQHF

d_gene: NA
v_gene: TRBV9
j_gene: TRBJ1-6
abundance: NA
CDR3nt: TGTGCCAGCAGCTCGCGACAGCTTGATTCACCCCTCCACTTT
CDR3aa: CASSSRQLDSPLHF

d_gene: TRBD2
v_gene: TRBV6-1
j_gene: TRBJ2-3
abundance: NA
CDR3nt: TGTGCCAGCAGTGATGGAACGGGGGGGAGAGATACGCAGTATTTT
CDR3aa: CASSDGTGGRDTQYF

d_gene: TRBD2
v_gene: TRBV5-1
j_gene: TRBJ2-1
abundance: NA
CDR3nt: TGCGCCAGCAGCGCCGGACTAGCGGGCCCCCTCAATGAGCAGTTCTTC
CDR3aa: CASSAGLAGPLNEQFF

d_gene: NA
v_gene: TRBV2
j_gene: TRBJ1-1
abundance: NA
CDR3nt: TGTGCCAGCAGTTTACGACAGATCAACACTGAAGCTTTCTTT
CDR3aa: CASSLRQINTEAFF

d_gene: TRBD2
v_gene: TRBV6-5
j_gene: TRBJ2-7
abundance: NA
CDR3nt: TGTGCCAGCAGTAGCGGGGTGCCCCCCTACGAGCAGTACTTC
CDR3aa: CASSSGVPPYEQYF

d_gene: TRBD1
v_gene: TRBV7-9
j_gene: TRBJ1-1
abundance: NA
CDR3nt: TGTGCCAGCAGCCCGGGACAGAGGAACACTGAAGCTTTCTTT
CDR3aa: CASSPGQRNTEAFF

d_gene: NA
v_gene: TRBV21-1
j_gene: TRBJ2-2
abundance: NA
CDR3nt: TGTGCCATCCCTGAAGGGACAGGGGGTATCGGGGAGCTGTTTTTT
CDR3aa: CAIPEGTGGIGELFF

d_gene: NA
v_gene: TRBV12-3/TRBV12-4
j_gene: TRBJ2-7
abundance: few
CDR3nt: TGTGCCAGCAGTTTGGACAGCTCCTACGAGCAGTACTTC
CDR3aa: CASSLDSSYEQYF

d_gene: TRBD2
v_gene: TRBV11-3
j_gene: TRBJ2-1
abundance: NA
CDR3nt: TGTGCCAGCAGCTTAGATCGCTTAGCGGGGGGCACTGAGCAGTTCTTC
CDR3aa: CASSLDRLAGGTEQFF

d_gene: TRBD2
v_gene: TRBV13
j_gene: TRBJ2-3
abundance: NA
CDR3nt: TGTGCCAGTTCTCGGGGACTAGGGCAAGATACGCAGTATTTT
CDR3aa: CASSRGLGQDTQYF

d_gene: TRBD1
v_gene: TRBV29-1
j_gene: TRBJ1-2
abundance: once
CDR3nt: TGCAGCGTCGGGACCGGGACAGGGGAAGGCTACACCTTC
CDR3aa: CSVGTGTGEGYTF

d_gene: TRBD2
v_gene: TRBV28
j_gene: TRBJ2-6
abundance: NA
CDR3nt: TGTGCCAGCAGTTCGGCGGGGGAGACTGGGGCCAACGTCCTGACTTTC
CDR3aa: CASSSAGETGANVLTF

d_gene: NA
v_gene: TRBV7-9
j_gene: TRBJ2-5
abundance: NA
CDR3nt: TGTGCCAGCAGCCTTCTGGTGACAGCACTTCAAGAGACCCAGTACTTC
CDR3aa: CASSLLVTALQETQYF

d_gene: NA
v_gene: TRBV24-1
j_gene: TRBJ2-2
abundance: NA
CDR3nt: TGTGCCACCAGTGATGTGACAGAGAGCGGGGAGCTGTTTTTT
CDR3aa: CATSDVTESGELFF

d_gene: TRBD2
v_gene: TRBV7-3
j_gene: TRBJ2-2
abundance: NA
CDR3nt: TGTGCCAGCAGCCGGACTAGGGACACCGGGGAGCTGTTTTTT
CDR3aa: CASSRTRDTGELFF

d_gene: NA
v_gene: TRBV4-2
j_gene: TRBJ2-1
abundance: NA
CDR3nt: TGTGCCAGCAGCCAAGATCGGGATGAGCAGTTCTTC
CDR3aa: CASSQDRDEQFF

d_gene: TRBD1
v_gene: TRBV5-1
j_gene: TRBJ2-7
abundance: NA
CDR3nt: TGCGCCAGCAGCCCCCGACAGGGACCTTCCTACGAGCAGTACTTC
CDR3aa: CASSPRQGPSYEQYF

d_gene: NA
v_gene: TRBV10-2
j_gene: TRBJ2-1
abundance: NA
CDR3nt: TGCGCCAGCGCCCCCCAGGGGGGAGCCTACAATGAGCAGTTCTTC
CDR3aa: CASAPQGGAYNEQFF

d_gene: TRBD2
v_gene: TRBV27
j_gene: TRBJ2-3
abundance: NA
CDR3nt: TGTGCCAGCAGTTTATTGCCTCCGGGACTAGCGGGAGTATCTGGCACAGATACGCAGTATTTT
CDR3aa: CASSLLPPGLAGVSGTDTQYF

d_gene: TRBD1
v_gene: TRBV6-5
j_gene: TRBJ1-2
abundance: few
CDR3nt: TGTGCCAGTCCCTCGGGACAGGGTTTAGTTGGCTACACCTTC
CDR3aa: CASPSGQGLVGYTF

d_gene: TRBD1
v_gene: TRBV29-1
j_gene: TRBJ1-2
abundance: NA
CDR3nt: TGCAGCGTCGGCCACCGGGAAACAGGGGGCTATGGCTACACCTTC
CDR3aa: CSVGHRETGGYGYTF

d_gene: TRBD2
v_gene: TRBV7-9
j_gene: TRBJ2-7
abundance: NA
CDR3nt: TGTGCCAGCAGCAACGGTATCGGACTAGCCTACGAGCAGTACTTC
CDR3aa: CASSNGIGLAYEQYF

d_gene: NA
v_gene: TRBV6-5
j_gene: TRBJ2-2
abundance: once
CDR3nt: TGTGCCAGCAGTTATTCCCAGGGCGGCACCGGGGAGCTGTTTTTT
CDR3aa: CASSYSQGGTGELFF

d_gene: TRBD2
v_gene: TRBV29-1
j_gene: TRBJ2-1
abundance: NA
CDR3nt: TGCAGCGTCACTAGCGCCCATGAGCAGTTCTTC
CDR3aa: CSVTSAHEQFF

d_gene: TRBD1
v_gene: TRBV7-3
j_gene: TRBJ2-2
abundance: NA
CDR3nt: TGTGCCAGCAGCCCGCGGACAGGGGGCGAGGGGGAGCTGTTTTTT
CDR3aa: CASSPRTGGEGELFF

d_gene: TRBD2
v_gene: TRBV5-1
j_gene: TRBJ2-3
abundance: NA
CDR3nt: TGCGCCAGCAGCGCCCGACTAGCGGGGGCTAGCACAGATACGCAGTATTTT
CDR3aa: CASSARLAGASTDTQYF

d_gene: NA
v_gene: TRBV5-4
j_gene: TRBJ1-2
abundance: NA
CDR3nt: TGTGCCAGCAGCTTGGCACCAGACGGGTATGGCTACACCTTC
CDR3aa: CASSLAPDGYGYTF

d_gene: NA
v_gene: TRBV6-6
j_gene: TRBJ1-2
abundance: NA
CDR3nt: TGTGCCAGCAGTTACACTAAGTATGGCTACACCTTC
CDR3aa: CASSYTKYGYTF

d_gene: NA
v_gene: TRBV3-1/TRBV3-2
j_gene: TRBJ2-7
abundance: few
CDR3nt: TGTGCCAGCAGCCTAGGCCGGGGCTACGAGCAGTACTTC
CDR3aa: CASSLGRGYEQYF

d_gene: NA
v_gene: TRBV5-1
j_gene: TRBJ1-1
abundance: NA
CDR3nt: TGCGCCAGCAGCTCGGGATTTAACACTGAAGCTTTCTTT
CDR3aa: CASSSGFNTEAFF

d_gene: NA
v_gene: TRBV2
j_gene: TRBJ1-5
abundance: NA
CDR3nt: TGTGCCAGCAGCCGGCGGACACCTAATAGCAATCAGCCCCAGCATTTT
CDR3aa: CASSRRTPNSNQPQHF

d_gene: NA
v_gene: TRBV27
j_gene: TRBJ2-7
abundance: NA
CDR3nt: TGTGCCAGCAGTTTGGTGGGCAAAGTCTACGAGCAGTACTTC
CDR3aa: CASSLVGKVYEQYF

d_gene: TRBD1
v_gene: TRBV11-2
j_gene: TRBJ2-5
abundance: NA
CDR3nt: TGTGCCAGCAGCTCCCGGGACAGGGGACAGACCCAGTACTTC
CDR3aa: CASSSRDRGQTQYF

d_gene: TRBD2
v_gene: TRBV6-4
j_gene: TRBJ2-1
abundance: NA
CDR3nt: TGTGCCAGCAGTGACGGACTAGCGGGAGGTTATGAGCAGTTCTTC
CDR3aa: CASSDGLAGGYEQFF

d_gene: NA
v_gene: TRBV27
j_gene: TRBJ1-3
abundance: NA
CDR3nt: TGTGCCAGCAGTTTATCTCGCGGTGGAAACACCATATATTTT
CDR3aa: CASSLSRGGNTIYF

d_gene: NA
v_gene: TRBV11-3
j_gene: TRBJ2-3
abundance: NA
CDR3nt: TGTGCCAGCAGTATCCAGGGGAAGGGCACAGATACGCAGTATTTT
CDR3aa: CASSIQGKGTDTQYF

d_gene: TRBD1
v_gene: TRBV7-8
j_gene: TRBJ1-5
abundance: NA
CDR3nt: TGTGCCAGCAGCTTAATGGGGACAGGGGGACAGCCCCAGCATTTT
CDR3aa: CASSLMGTGGQPQHF

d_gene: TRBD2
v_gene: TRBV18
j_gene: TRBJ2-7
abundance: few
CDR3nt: TGTGCCAGCTCACCTTCAACTAGCGGGGCCTACGAGCAGTACTTC
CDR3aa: CASSPSTSGAYEQYF

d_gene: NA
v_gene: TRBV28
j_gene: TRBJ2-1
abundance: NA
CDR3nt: TGTGCCAGCCGACCTAGCACGGCCTACAATGAGCAGTTCTTC
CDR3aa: CASRPSTAYNEQFF

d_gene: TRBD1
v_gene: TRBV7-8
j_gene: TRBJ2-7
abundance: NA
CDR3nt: TGTGCCAGCAGCTTAGCCACAGGGGCCTTGGGGGAGCAGTACTTC
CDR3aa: CASSLATGALGEQYF

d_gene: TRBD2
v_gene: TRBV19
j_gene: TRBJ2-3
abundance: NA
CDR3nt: TGTGCCAGTAGTGGACTAGCGGGAGCAGATACGCAGTATTTT
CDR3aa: CASSGLAGADTQYF

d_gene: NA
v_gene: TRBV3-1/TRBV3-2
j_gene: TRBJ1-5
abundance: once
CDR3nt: TGTGCCAGCAGCCAGAGCGGATTTAGCAATCAGCCCCAGCATTTT
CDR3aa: CASSQSGFSNQPQHF

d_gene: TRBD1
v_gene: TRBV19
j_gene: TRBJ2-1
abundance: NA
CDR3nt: TGTGCCAGTAGTATAGAGCAGGGGGCGCGAGGGGATGAGCAGTTCTTC
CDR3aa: CASSIEQGARGDEQFF

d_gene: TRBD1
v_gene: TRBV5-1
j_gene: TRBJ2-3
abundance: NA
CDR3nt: TGCGCCAGCAGCTTGGGCCGGACAGGGATTCCAGATACGCAGTATTTT
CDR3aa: CASSLGRTGIPDTQYF

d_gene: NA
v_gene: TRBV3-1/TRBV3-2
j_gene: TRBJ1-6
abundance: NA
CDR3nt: TGTGCCAGCAGCGAAACGCAGGAAGACATTTCACCCCTCCACTTT
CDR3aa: CASSETQEDISPLHF

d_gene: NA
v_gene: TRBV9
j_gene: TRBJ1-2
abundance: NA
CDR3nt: TGTGCCAGCAGCGTAGAAGGGGACTATGGCTACACCTTC
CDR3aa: CASSVEGDYGYTF

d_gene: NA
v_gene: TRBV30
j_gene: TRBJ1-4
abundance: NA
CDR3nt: TGTGCCTTCGGGGAGGGTTATGAAAAACTGTTTTTT
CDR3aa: CAFGEGYEKLFF

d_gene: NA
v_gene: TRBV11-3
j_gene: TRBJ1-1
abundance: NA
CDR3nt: TGTGCCAGCAGCTTAGTCCAGAACACTGAAGCTTTCTTT
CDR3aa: CASSLVQNTEAFF

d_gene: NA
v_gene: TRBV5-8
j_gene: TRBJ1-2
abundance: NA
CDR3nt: TGTGCCAGCAGCTTGGAAGGGAGCTATGGCTACACCTTC
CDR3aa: CASSLEGSYGYTF